A selection of T cell receptor beta chains follows, all from one sample in a study of molecular identifiers for immune sequencing clone quantification. Via MiXCR, TCRdb re-called the PCR reads, giving one row per CDR3 protein. Among some 680,000 distinct CDR3 sequences listed, roughly 27% were seen once. Sequencing input: naive CD8+ T cells from blood, with Jurkat cell RNA spiked in. The receptors were gathered from a human donor in good health. Some libraries in this study had Jurkat cell RNA spiked in. CDR3s include the opening cysteine and the closing phenylalanine or tryptophan. Each record gives: clone size, V gene, D gene, J gene, CDR3 protein, CDR3 DNA. A D gene is named only where the DNA matches it firmly. Size is omitted from some rows. Given values are once, few, many or a class for expanded clones.

>few|TRBV11-2|NA|TRBJ1-2
CAGSLGANYGYTF
TGTGCCGGCAGCTTAGGAGCTAACTATGGCTACACCTTC
>few|TRBV4-1|TRBD1|TRBJ1-4
CASSREPRDRVLTNEKLFF
TGCGCCAGCAGCCGGGAACCCCGGGACAGAGTATTAACTAATGAAAAACTGTTTTTT
>few|TRBV7-9|TRBD2|TRBJ2-5
CASSPRKGLAEDQYF
TGTGCCAGCAGCCCGAGAAAGGGACTAGCGGAAGACCAGTACTTC
>many|TRBV12-3/TRBV12-4|TRBD2|TRBJ2-5
CASSLAGRAETQYF
TGTGCCAGCAGTCTAGCGGGGAGAGCAGAGACCCAGTACTTC
>NA|TRBV7-9|NA|TRBJ1-6
CASSSGGRTLHF
TGTGCCAGCAGCTCCGGGGGCCGCACCCTCCACTTT
>few|TRBV27|TRBD1|TRBJ2-6
CASSSGQGAFGANVLTF
TGTGCCAGCAGTTCGGGACAGGGGGCCTTTGGGGCCAACGTCCTGACTTTC
>NA|TRBV30|TRBD1|TRBJ1-3
CAWDQGAGNTIYF
TGTGCCTGGGACCAGGGGGCTGGAAACACCATATATTTT
>NA|TRBV12-3/TRBV12-4|NA|TRBJ1-1
CASSWTTGILATEASF
TGTGCCAGCAGTTGGACGACAGGCATCCTCGCCACTGAAGCTTCCTTT
>NA|TRBV13|TRBD1|TRBJ2-5
CASSFGQEYQETQYF
TGTGCCAGCAGCTTCGGACAGGAATACCAAGAGACCCAGTACTTC
>NA|TRBV6-4|TRBD2|TRBJ2-5
CASRMYPLADYQETQYF
TGTGCCAGCAGAATGTACCCCCTAGCGGACTACCAAGAGACCCAGTACTTC
>many|TRBV9|NA|TRBJ1-1
CASSVGGSTEAFF
TGTGCCAGCAGCGTAGGGGGAAGCACTGAAGCTTTCTTT
>NA|TRBV5-8|NA|TRBJ1-3
CASSLDGLSVNTIYF
TGTGCCAGCAGCTTGGACGGGCTCTCTGTAAACACCATATATTTT
>NA|TRBV30|NA|TRBJ1-1
CAWSEPQWPSTEAFF
TGTGCCTGGAGTGAACCACAGTGGCCGAGTACTGAAGCTTTCTTT
>NA|TRBV6-2/TRBV6-3|NA|TRBJ2-5
CASSFVGETQYF
TGTGCCAGCAGTTTTGTTGGGGAGACCCAGTACTTC
>many|TRBV10-3|NA|TRBJ1-4
CAISEYQGATNEKLFF
TGTGCCATCAGTGAGTACCAGGGAGCAACTAATGAAAAACTGTTTTTT
>NA|TRBV4-3|TRBD1|TRBJ2-7
CASSSSGTGTYEQYF
TGCGCCAGCAGCTCCTCCGGGACAGGGACCTACGAGCAGTACTTC
>many|TRBV18|NA|TRBJ2-6
CASSQGPGANVLTF
TGTGCCAGCTCACAGGGGCCTGGGGCCAACGTCCTGACTTTC